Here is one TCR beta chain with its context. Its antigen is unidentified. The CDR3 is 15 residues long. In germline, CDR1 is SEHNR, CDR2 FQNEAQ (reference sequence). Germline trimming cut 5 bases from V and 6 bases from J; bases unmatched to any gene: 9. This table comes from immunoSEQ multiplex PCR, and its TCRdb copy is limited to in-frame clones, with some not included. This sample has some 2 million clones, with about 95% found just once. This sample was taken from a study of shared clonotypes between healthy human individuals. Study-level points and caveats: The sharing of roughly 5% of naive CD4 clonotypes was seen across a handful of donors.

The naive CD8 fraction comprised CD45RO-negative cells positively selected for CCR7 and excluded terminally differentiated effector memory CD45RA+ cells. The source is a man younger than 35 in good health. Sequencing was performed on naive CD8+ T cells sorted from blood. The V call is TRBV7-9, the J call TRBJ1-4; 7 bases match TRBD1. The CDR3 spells CASSPRQGSHEKLFF. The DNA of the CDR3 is TGTGCCAGCAGCCCGAGACAGGGTTCGCATGAAAAACTGTTTTTT.